The 16 T cell receptor beta chains in this list originate from one sample, sequenced in a study of T cells after somatic rescue of genetic block. Using immunoSEQ multiplex PCR, the repertoire was profiled, and TCRdb retains in-frame clones only, with some absent. The sample contains 55,000 or so clones, roughly 96% of which appear only once. Sequencing used peripheral blood mononuclear cells (PBMCs). These TCRs come from a child under two years old.

The chain recombines TRBV5-1 with TRBJ1-3, with a possible D match to TRBD1 (5 bases). Germline-derived CDR1 and CDR2 are SGHRS and YFSETQ. CDR3 length equals 17 residues. The V end was cut by 4 bases, the J end by 4 bases, with 21 bases between. The CDR3 reads CASSPDPSGAKGNTIYF. CDR3 coding DNA: TGCGCCAGCAGCCCCGACCCTTCTGGGGCGAAAGGAAACACCATATATTTT. Full variable domain (outside the CDR3, taken from reference TRBV5-1 and TRBJ1-3): KAGVTQTPRYLIKTRGQQVTLSCSPISGHRSVSWYQQTPGQGLQFLFEYFSETQRNKGNFPGRFSGRQFSNSRSEMNVSTLELGDSALYLCASSPDPSGAKGNTIYFGEGSWLTVV.

This chain links TRBV12-2 with TRBJ1-4. TRBV12-2 is reported as a pseudogene. This CDR3 has 14 residues. In DNA, the CDR3 is TGTGCAAGTCGCTCGGGACGGCCAGGGGAAAAACTGTTTTTT. Protein: CASRSGRPGEKLFF.

As concerns this clone: The same CDR3 can be traced to other DNA sequences in this sample. CDR3 bases: TGCGCCAGCAGCTTGACCAGCGGGAGGTCCACAGATACGCAGTATTTT. Protein product: CASSLTSGRSTDTQYF. The chain joins TRBV5-1 to TRBJ2-3, with 9 bases lining up with TRBD2. V lost 1 base to trimming and J lost 2 bases; unmatched junction nucleotides: 5. The germline CDR1 and CDR2 sequences are SGHRS and YFSETQ. CDR3 length equals 16 residues.

The chain has TRBV4-1 and TRBJ2-5, with D perhaps matching TRBD2 (6 bases). This CDR3 is 13 amino acids long. The V gene's germline CDR1 is MGHRA and CDR2 YSYEKL. V lost 4 bases, J lost 7 bases, and 13 bases lay in between. The CDR3 bases are TGCGCCAGCAGCCCACTAGCTCTCGGGACCCAGTACTTC. This translates into CASSPLALGTQYF.

The chain carries TRBV19 and TRBJ2-7, with 13 bases aligning to TRBD2. The CDR3 length is 15 residues. Unmatched junction bases numbered 6, after V lost 5 bases and J lost 5 bases. Germline lookup yields CDR1 LNHDA and CDR2 SQIVND (reference sequence). CDR3 sequence: CASSPRTSGSHEQYF. The DNA for the CDR3 is TGTGCCAGTAGTCCACGGACTAGCGGGAGTCACGAGCAGTACTTC.

The J gene is TRBJ1-1, the V gene TRBV28; D not certain. The V gene lost 3 bases and the J gene lost 4 bases, with 6 bases spanning the gap. CDR1 is MDHEN and CDR2 is SYDVKM in the germline V gene. The CDR3 spans 12 residues. The CDR3 spells CASSLRSTEAFF. The CDR3 DNA follows: TGTGCCAGCAGTTTGAGAAGCACTGAAGCTTTCTTT.

The CDR3 bases are TGTGCCAGTAGTATAGTAAGGGGCGCCGGGGAGCTGTTTTTT. It codes for CASSIVRGAGELFF. V usage is TRBV19 and J usage is TRBJ2-2, with TRBD1 as a possible D gene (5 bases). Germline V gene lookup returns CDR1 LNHDA and CDR2 SQIVND (reference sequence). The V and J ends lost 1 base and 6 bases respectively, with 9 bases between them. This CDR3 contains 14 residues. Filled out from reference TRBV19 and TRBJ2-2, the complete variable domain reads DGGITQSPKYLFRKEGQNVTLSCEQNLNHDAMYWYRQDPGQGLRLIYYSQIVNDFQKGDIAEGYSVSREKKESFPLTVTSAQKNPTAFYLCASSIVRGAGELFFGEGSRLTVL.

The chain links TRBV4-1 to TRBJ1-5; no clear D. This CDR3 contains 15 residues. The V end was cut by 0 bases, the J end by 0 bases, with 6 bases between. Germline V CDR1 and CDR2: MGHRA, YSYEKL. The CDR3 loop reads CASSQDALSNQPQHF. DNA of the CDR3: TGCGCCAGCAGCCAAGATGCCCTTAGCAATCAGCCCCAGCATTTT.

In the case of this clone: This CDR3 is also generated by other DNA sequences in the sample. The V call is TRBV5-1, the J call TRBJ1-2; D not resolved. Trimming took off 0 bases at V and 5 bases at J, with 2 bases between the two ends. Per germline, CDR1 SGHRS and CDR2 YFSETQ. CDR3 length equals 11 residues. CDR3 DNA: TGCGCCAGCAGCTTGGGGTATGGCTACACCTTC. Translation gives CASSLGYGYTF.

The J gene is TRBJ2-7, the V gene TRBV9; 9 nucleotides agree with TRBD2. The CDR3 spans 15 residues. With 1 base clipped from V and 6 bases from J, the junction kept 8 bases outside the gene matches. Germline V gene data show CDR1 as SGDLS and CDR2 as YYNGEE. CDR3 amino acids: CASSVRGLAGTEQYF. In nucleotides, the CDR3 is TGTGCCAGCAGCGTAAGGGGGCTAGCGGGAACCGAGCAGTACTTC.

The chain joins TRBV9 to TRBJ1-4; D unclear. This CDR3 has 14 residues. CDR1 is SGDLS and CDR2 is YYNGEE in the germline V gene. Trimming cost V 0 bases and J 1 base, with 4 bases left between them. The CDR3: CASSVGQTNEKLFF. The DNA of the CDR3 is TGTGCCAGCAGCGTAGGACAAACTAATGAAAAACTGTTTTTT.

This clone showed up just once. V usage is TRBV6-6 and J usage is TRBJ1-5; TRBD1 aligns across 7 bases. The CDR3 is 16 amino acids. V lost 5 bases, J lost 3 bases, and 10 bases stayed unmatched. Per the germline V gene, CDR1 is MNHNY and CDR2 is SVGAGI (reference sequence). CDR3 protein: CASSPETGINNQPQHF. The DNA of the CDR3 is TGTGCCAGCAGTCCAGAGACAGGGATAAACAATCAGCCCCAGCATTTT.

The chain joins TRBV9 to TRBJ2-5, with D maybe TRBD1 (5 bases). The CDR3 is made up of 13 amino acids. Germline assignment: CDR1 SGDLS and CDR2 YYNGEE. V dropped 3 bases and J dropped 1 base, with 7 bases sitting between them. In DNA form, the CDR3 reads TGTGCCAGCAGCGCAGACAGCCAAGAGACCCAGTACTTC. As protein: CASSADSQETQYF.

V and J are TRBV27 and TRBJ2-3, with D perhaps TRBD2 (6 bases). Trimming took off 3 bases at V and 2 bases at J, with 9 bases between the two ends. Per the germline V gene, CDR1 is MNHEY and CDR2 is SMNVEV (reference sequence). CDR3 size: 14 residues. Here the CDR3 reads CASSLGLATDTQYF. The CDR3 nucleotides read TGTGCCAGCAGTTTGGGACTCGCCACAGATACGCAGTATTTT.

The chain uses TRBV5-1 and TRBJ2-5, with 10 positions matching TRBD1. This CDR3 spans 14 amino acids. Germline V lookup: CDR1 SGHRS, CDR2 YFSETQ. The J segment lost 2 bases and the V segment lost 5 bases, leaving 3 bases of the junction unmatched. CDR3 sequence reads: CASRWTGGQETQYF. CDR3 DNA sequence: TGCGCCAGCAGGTGGACAGGGGGGCAAGAGACCCAGTACTTC.

This rearrangement joins TRBV12-5 to TRBJ1-5, with 9 bases fitting TRBD1. CDR1 is LGHNT and CDR2 is FRNRAP in the germline V gene. With 4 bases clipped from V and 1 base from J, the junction kept 2 bases outside the gene matches. CDR3 length: 15 residues. CDR3 in DNA: TGTGCTAGTGGTTCCGGGACAGGGAGCAATCAGCCCCAGCATTTT. Translating it yields CASGSGTGSNQPQHF.